This TCR beta chain was sequenced for a study of blood T cell repertoires in COVID-19. The wider study: The United States, Italy and Spain were the sources of the acute and convalescent COVID-19 samples. The analysed material was cDNA or gDNA that came from T cells, B-cell-depleted T cells, or PBMCs.

Study processing details: Amplification with reference gene primers provided the estimates of nucleated cell counts. The method was immunoSEQ multiplex PCR; TCRdb's version includes in-frame clones alone and lacks a portion of them. That table gives V, J and clone size, and the DNA gave D and trimming. The repertoire holds tens of thousands of clones, with roughly 72% as singletons. J gave up 2 bases and V 4 bases, and 24 bases lay outside the gene matches. The CDR3 covers 21 residues. The germline V gene has CDR1 MNHEY and CDR2 SVGEGT. Patients from Seattle were sampled longitudinally, starting during active infection.

Sequenced sample: peripheral blood. V usage is TRBV6-2 or TRBV6-3 and J usage is TRBJ2-3; 7 positions agree with TRBD1. This TCR derives from a woman in her 70s with COVID-19, enrolled during active disease. CDR3 nucleotide sequence: TGTGCCAGCAGTTCCCTCCCGACAGGGAAGTGGCCTCAACTCCTCACAGATACGCAGTATTTT. Translation gives CASSSLPTGKWPQLLTDTQYF.